This T cell receptor (beta chain) was captured in a study of shared clonotypes between healthy human individuals. As for the study in general: There were three CD4 naive, three CD4 memory, two CD8 naive and one CD8 memory plates per donor.

The naive CD8 subset, CD45RO-negative cells positively selected for CCR7, excluded terminally differentiated effector memory CD45RA+ cells. The method was immunoSEQ multiplex PCR; TCRdb's version includes in-frame clones alone and lacks a portion of them. The table records around 2,000,000 clones, about 93% of them present only once. The CDR3 spans 16 residues. CDR1 and CDR2 from the germline V gene are SEHNR and FQNEAQ (reference sequence). V lost 8 bases and J lost 0, with 19 bases in between. The sequence was collected from a young man in good health. Some clones in this sample may be carry-over from other donors' samples. The source material was naive CD8+ T cells from PBMCs. The rearrangement links TRBV7-9 to TRBJ1-1, with D perhaps TRBD1 (6 bases). The CDR3 DNA reads as TGTGCCAGCGCAGGGCCCGGGGGCACCATGAACACTGAAGCTTTCTTT. It is translated as CASAGPGGTMNTEAFF.